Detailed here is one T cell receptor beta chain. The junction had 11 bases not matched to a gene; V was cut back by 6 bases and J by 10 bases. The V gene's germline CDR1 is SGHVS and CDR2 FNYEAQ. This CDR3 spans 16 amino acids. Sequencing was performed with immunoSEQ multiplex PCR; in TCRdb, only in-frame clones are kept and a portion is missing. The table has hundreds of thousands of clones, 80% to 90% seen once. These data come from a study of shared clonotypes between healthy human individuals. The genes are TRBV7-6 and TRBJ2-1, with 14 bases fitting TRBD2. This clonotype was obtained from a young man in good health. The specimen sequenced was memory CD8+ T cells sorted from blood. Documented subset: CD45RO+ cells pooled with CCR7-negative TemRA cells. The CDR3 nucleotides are TGTGCCAGCAGTTATGGGACTAGCGGGGGATCTAGGGAGCAGTTCTTC. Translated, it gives CASSYGTSGGSREQFF.